This TCR beta chain is from a study of CD8+CD57+ T cells in acquired aplastic anemia. Patients picked for sequencing had shown CD8+CD57+ cell expansion detected by flow cytometry. Genomic DNA served as template for TCR beta VDJ and CDR3 profiling. TCRdb re-derived calls from the reads in MiXCR, one entry per CDR3 protein. Of 150,000 to 200,000 distinct CDR3 sequences detected, nearly 65% appear once; the ten largest clones hold about 42%. The sequencing input was sorted CD4+, CD8+, or CD8+CD57+ T cells (not recorded which) from PBMCs. This clonotype was obtained from a human donor with aplastic anemia.

DNA of the CDR3: TGTGCCAGCAAAGGGGAAAAACTGTTTTTT. Its protein product is CASKGEKLFF. The V call is TRBV25-1, the J call TRBJ1-4, with unresolved D. The CDR3 sequence is 10 residues long. CDR1 and CDR2 (germline): MGHDK, SYGVNS. Trimming took 7 bases from V and 8 from J, leaving 5 bases between them.